The source of this TCR beta chain is a study of T-cell memory formation after mild COVID-19. TCRdb re-analysed the 5' RACE reads in MiXCR, keeping a single row per CDR3 protein. The repertoire has under 35,000 distinct CDR3 sequences, 21% of them found once; the top ten carry 1.5% to 1.9%. This clonotype came up many times. Trimming cost V 1 base and J 0 bases; bases outside gene matches: 4. Per germline, CDR1 LGHNA and CDR2 YSLEER. The CDR3 length is 16 residues. This TCR was sampled from an adult who had mild COVID-19 (a few samples of this study predate the infection). Cell type and time point are not known. This chain uses TRBV4-3 with TRBJ1-2; TRBD1 matches 8 bases. Sequencing was done on a sample of PBMCs or a T cell subset sorted from them (not recorded which). CDR3 DNA: TGCGCCAGCAGCCAAGCGCCGGGACAGGCTAACTATGGCTACACCTTC. This codes for CASSQAPGQANYGYTF.